The 3 T cell receptor beta chains listed next were all sequenced from one sample in a study of T cell responses to AZD1222 COVID-19 vaccine. Method: immunoSEQ multiplex PCR; TCRdb's copy keeps in-frame clones and lacks some. The table shows 150,000 to 200,000 clones, with about 93% occurring only once. The sample was peripheral blood, taken 28 days after the second AZD1222 dose. The receptors derive from an adult who received the AZD1222 COVID-19 vaccine.

In its sample, this clone was seen a few times. This chain connects TRBV3-1 (or the pseudogene TRBV3-2) to TRBJ1-1, with D perhaps matching TRBD1 (6 bases). CDR1 is LGHDT and CDR2 is YNNKEL in the germline V gene (reference sequence). The V end lost 0 bases, the J end lost 3 bases, and 11 bases lay between the germline ends. CDR3 length equals 15 residues. The CDR3 is CASSQDRGAYTEAFF. The CDR3 DNA sequence: TGTGCCAGCAGCCAAGACCGGGGGGCGTACACTGAAGCTTTCTTT.

The chain is built from TRBV9 and TRBJ2-4; a possible D gene is TRBD2 (5 bases). The CDR3 spans 15 residues. V lost 2 bases to trimming and J lost 2 bases, with 11 bases between them. CDR1 is SGDLS, CDR2 YYNGEE, per germline. CDR3 DNA: TGTGCCAGCAGCGTTCAACCGGGAACCAAAAACATTCAGTACTTC. It translates to CASSVQPGTKNIQYF.

This clone was picked up one time. At one end, the junction sequence differs from germline, possibly due to a read error. The chain couples TRBV4-2 to TRBJ2-1; perhaps TRBD2 as D (5 bases). In germline, CDR1 is LGHNA, CDR2 YNFKEQ. This CDR3 has 15 amino acids. In DNA form, the CDR3 reads TGTGCCAGCAGGCAAGGAGAGCCGGGGTACAATGAGCAGTTCTTC. As protein: CASRQGEPGYNEQFF.